These 22 T cell receptor beta chains share one sample of origin, sequenced in a study of blood T cell repertoires in COVID-19. Sequenced by immunoSEQ multiplex PCR; TCRdb stores in-frame clones only, minus some. The sample has approximately 100,000 clones, 90% to 95% seen once. Sequenced material: peripheral blood. The source is a man aged 55-75 years with acute or convalescent COVID-19.

This rearrangement joins TRBV24-1 to TRBJ1-5; D gene unclear. CDR1 is KGHDR, CDR2 SFDVKD, per germline. This CDR3 has 12 residues. Trimming took off 7 bases at V and 7 bases at J, with 10 bases between the two ends. CDR3 protein: CATSLLGQPQHF. CDR3 in DNA: TGTGCCACCAGCTTACTAGGGCAGCCCCAGCATTTT.

A word on this clone: Other DNA sequences within the sample encode an identical CDR3. J is TRBJ2-1 and V is TRBV5-1; possibly TRBD1 for D (5 bases). The CDR3 length is 15 residues. V gave up 0 bases and J gave up 0 bases, with 7 bases separating them. Germline CDR1 reads SGHRS; CDR2 reads YFSETQ. CDR3: CASSLGGSSYNEQFF. The CDR3 bases are TGCGCCAGCAGCTTGGGGGGCAGCTCCTACAATGAGCAGTTCTTC.

The chain joins TRBV6-5 to TRBJ2-2; no firm D call. This CDR3 contains 11 residues. V was clipped by 6 bases and J by 6 bases, with 5 bases between them. Germline lookup yields CDR1 MNHEY and CDR2 SVGAGI. The CDR3 coding sequence is TGTGCCAGCAGACGGGCCGGGGAGCTGTTTTTT. Translating gives CASRRAGELFF.

The rearrangement links TRBV9 to TRBJ2-2; D perhaps matches TRBD1 (5 bases). CDR1 SGDLS and CDR2 YYNGEE come from the germline V gene. This CDR3 comprises 14 residues. V was clipped by 4 bases and J by 8 bases, with 15 bases between them. The CDR3 protein is CASSPEGADGELFF. The CDR3 region has the DNA TGTGCCAGCAGCCCCGAAGGGGCGGATGGGGAGCTGTTTTTT. Full variable domain (rest looked up from reference TRBV9 and TRBJ2-2): DSGVTQTPKHLITATGQRVTLRCSPRSGDLSVYWYQQSLDQGLQFLIQYYNGEERAKGNILERFSAQQFPDLHSELNLSSLELGDSALYFCASSPEGADGELFFGEGSRLTVL.

V is TRBV2 and J is TRBJ2-1, with D unresolved. Trimming took 3 bases from V and 11 from J, leaving 11 bases between them. CDR1 SNHLY and CDR2 FYNNEI come from the germline V gene. The CDR3 spans 12 residues. As DNA, the CDR3 is TGTGCCAGCAGTGAGTTGGGCAGAAAGCAGTTCTTC. Amino acid sequence: CASSELGRKQFF.

The genes are TRBV10-2 and TRBJ1-6; perhaps TRBD1 as D (6 bases). Trimming left V 6 bases short and J 1 base short, with 16 bases between. The CDR3 is 17 amino acids. Germline lookup yields CDR1 WSHSY and CDR2 SAAADI. CDR3 in DNA: TGCGCCAGCAGCATTACAGGGATGAGTTCCTATAATTCACCCCTCCACTTT. Translating gives CASSITGMSSYNSPLHF.

The CDR3 region is CASSADRAEKLFF. CDR3 bases: TGTGCCAGCAGCGCGGACAGGGCTGAAAAACTGTTTTTT. This chain links TRBV9 with TRBJ1-4; 8 nucleotides line up with TRBD1. Germline CDR1 and CDR2: SGDLS and YYNGEE. The junction had 2 bases not matched to a gene; V was cut back by 3 bases and J by 7 bases. The CDR3 is made up of 13 amino acids.

V is TRBV4-1 and J is TRBJ2-2; possibly TRBD2 for D (6 bases). Trimming shortened V by 1 base and J by 6 bases, and 18 bases separated the two germline ends. Germline V gene lookup returns CDR1 MGHRA and CDR2 YSYEKL. This CDR3 is built from 17 residues. The CDR3 region is CASSQVGNSGSAGELFF. In DNA, the CDR3 is TGCGCCAGCAGCCAAGTCGGGAACAGCGGGTCGGCCGGGGAGCTGTTTTTT.

Only one count was recorded for this clone. This CDR3 is CASSSGTGEVGEQYF. As DNA, the CDR3 is TGTGCCAGCAGTTCCGGGACAGGGGAGGTAGGCGAGCAGTACTTC. The gene calls are TRBV2 and TRBJ2-7, with 10 bases fitting TRBD1. Trimming cost V 5 bases and J 6 bases; bases outside gene matches: 10. Germline V gives CDR1 SNHLY, CDR2 FYNNEI. The CDR3 has 15 residues.

Concerning this clone itself: The sample carries other DNA sequences with the same CDR3. The V gene is TRBV29-1, the J gene TRBJ1-2; D possibly corresponds to TRBD1 (5 bases). CDR3 length: 13 residues. Looked up from germline, CDR1 is SQVTM and CDR2 is ANQGSEA. V shed 1 base and J shed 7 bases, with 13 bases lying between them. The CDR3 loop is CSVEVGQGSGYTF. The CDR3 bases are TGCAGCGTTGAAGTGGGGCAGGGCAGTGGCTACACCTTC.

The chain employs TRBV2 and TRBJ2-3; weak D call: TRBD1 (6 bases). Trimming took off 6 bases at V and 6 bases at J, with 16 bases between the two ends. Germline CDR1 and CDR2: SNHLY and FYNNEI. There are 14 residues in the CDR3. As DNA, the CDR3 is TGTGCCAGCAGGCACAGGGTGTATTGGGATACGCAGTATTTT. Protein: CASRHRVYWDTQYF.

The genes are TRBV7-2 and TRBJ2-1, with D perhaps matching TRBD2 (6 bases). The germline CDR1 and CDR2 sequences are SGHTA and FQGNSA. V lost 5 bases and J 3 bases, leaving 14 bases between the germline ends. This CDR3 comprises 15 residues. The CDR3 DNA is TGTGCCAGCAGCCCCGGGAGTCCCTTCTACAATGAGCAGTTCTTC. Protein product: CASSPGSPFYNEQFF. The whole variable domain, remainder taken from reference TRBV7-2 and TRBJ2-1, is GAGVSQSPSNKVTEKGKDVELRCDPISGHTALYWYRQSLGQGLEFLIYFQGNSAPDKSGLPSDRFSAERTGGSVSTLTIQRTQQEDSAVYLCASSPGSPFYNEQFFGPGTRLTVL.

V and J are TRBV5-1 and TRBJ1-1, with 7 bases matching TRBD1. Germline loops: CDR1 SGHRS, CDR2 YFSETQ. The CDR3 has 15 amino acids. V gave up 3 bases and J gave up 7 bases; unmatched junction bases: 12. In DNA form, the CDR3 reads TGCGCCAGCAGCTGGGGGTTAGGGGGCCCGGGTGAAGCTTTCTTT. This gives the protein CASSWGLGGPGEAFF.

The chain carries TRBV6-2 or TRBV6-3 and TRBJ1-2; possibly TRBD1 for D (6 bases). CDR1 and CDR2 (germline): MNHEY, SVGEGT. V lost 5 bases and J lost 4, with 17 bases in between. The CDR3 contains 15 residues. The CDR3 reads CASSHNSGTLYGYTF. The CDR3, as DNA: TGTGCCAGCAGTCATAATTCCGGGACACTCTATGGCTACACCTTC.

The chain joins TRBV19 to TRBJ1-5; TRBD1 matches at 8 bases. Germline CDR1 LNHDA, CDR2 SQIVND (reference sequence). V was pared by 5 bases and J by 2 bases, with 5 bases of the junction left unmatched. This CDR3 contains 15 residues. The CDR3 region is CASSSTGQGNQPQHF. The CDR3, as DNA: TGTGCCAGTAGTTCCACGGGACAGGGCAATCAGCCCCAGCATTTT.

V usage is TRBV7-3 and J usage is TRBJ2-7; possible D gene TRBD2, 5 bases. This CDR3 comprises 15 residues. Trimming pared 1 base from V and 3 bases from J, leaving 13 bases between. The germline V gene encodes CDR1 SGHTA and CDR2 FQGTGA. The CDR3 loop is CASSLNVGGFYEQYF. In DNA form, the CDR3 reads TGTGCCAGCAGCTTAAACGTTGGAGGTTTCTACGAGCAGTACTTC.

V usage is TRBV6-6 and J usage is TRBJ1-2; 8 bases map to TRBD1. The V and J ends lost 3 bases and 2 bases, in that order; junction bases with no gene match: 8. In germline, CDR1 is MNHNY, CDR2 SVGAGI (reference sequence). The CDR3 has 16 residues. The CDR3 is CASSYDGQGRNYGYTF. As DNA, the CDR3 is TGTGCCAGCAGTTATGATGGACAGGGAAGGAACTATGGCTACACCTTC.

This rearrangement joins TRBV11-2 to TRBJ2-2; 8 positions match TRBD2. Germline-derived CDR1 and CDR2 are SGHAT and FQNNGV. The CDR3 is 18 residues long. The V segment lost 5 bases and the J segment 4 bases; nucleotides outside the gene matches: 15. The CDR3 protein is CASSLRATSGAGTGELFF. Written as DNA, the CDR3 is TGTGCCAGCAGCCTCCGGGCCACTAGCGGAGCGGGCACCGGGGAGCTGTTTTTT.

The rearrangement uses TRBV10-3 and TRBJ1-5; 10 bases are a match to TRBD1. V was clipped by 7 bases and J by 8 bases; unmatched bases: 5. Germline V gene data show CDR1 as ENHRY and CDR2 as SYGVKD. This CDR3 contains 13 residues. DNA of the CDR3: TGTGCCATCAAGGACAGGGGGGATGAGCCCCAGCATTTT. Translating gives CAIKDRGDEPQHF.

The CDR3 is CASSLDRTGNEKLFF. CDR3 bases: TGCGCCAGCAGCTTGGATCGGACAGGGAATGAAAAACTGTTTTTT. V and J are TRBV5-1 and TRBJ1-4; TRBD1 matches 8 bases. The V gene end was trimmed by 0 bases and the J gene end by 5 bases; junction bases not matched to a gene: 3. There are 15 residues in the CDR3. Germline CDR1 is SGHRS and CDR2 is YFSETQ.

The chain is built from TRBV14 and TRBJ2-1; D is perhaps TRBD1 (5 bases). Trimming shortened V by 4 bases and J by 2 bases, and 12 bases separated the two germline ends. Germline CDR1 is SGHDN and CDR2 is FVKESK. The CDR3 runs to 15 residues. The CDR3: CASSPRRTPYNEQFF. DNA of the CDR3: TGTGCCAGCAGCCCCCGGCGGACACCCTACAATGAGCAGTTCTTC.

CDR3 coding DNA: TGCGCCAGCCAGGGACTAGCGGAGGCCCCCCTCGTCACAGATACGCAGTATTTT. Translating it yields CASQGLAEAPLVTDTQYF. The chain is built from TRBV5-1 and TRBJ2-3, with 11 bases identical to TRBD2. The junction had 15 bases not matched to a gene; V was cut back by 7 bases and J by 2 bases. The germline V gene has CDR1 SGHRS and CDR2 YFSETQ. This CDR3 comprises 18 residues.